Given below is one TCR beta chain in context. Its antigen remains unknown. The sample belongs to a study of shared clonotypes between healthy human individuals. Study-level findings and limits: An expected dependence of interdonor clonotype sharing on sequencing depth was noted. The study sampled only blood, and tissue repertoires likely differ.

Researchers divided each subset's genomic DNA evenly across several immunoSEQ plates. Here immunoSEQ multiplex PCR was the method, and the copy in TCRdb shows in-frame clones only, minus some. This sample has roughly 2.2 million clones, with approximately 95% found just once. V was clipped by 6 bases and J by 8 bases; unmatched bases: 13. The CDR3 spans 15 residues. Germline V gene sequence: CDR1 SGHNT, CDR2 YYREEE (reference sequence). Material: naive CD4+ T cells from PBMCs. Documented subset: CD45RA+ positively selected. The chain employs TRBV5-4 and TRBJ2-2; 7 nucleotides agree with TRBD1. This receptor was obtained from a man in his late teens or twenties in good health. Some clones in this sample may be carry-over from other donors' samples. CDR3 in amino acids: CASTYGLTGAGELFF. CDR3 DNA sequence: TGTGCCAGCACCTATGGCCTAACAGGGGCTGGGGAGCTGTTTTTT.